These 11 T cell receptor beta chains share one sample of origin, sequenced in a study of cytomegalovirus exposure and HLA in healthy donors. Data came from immunoSEQ multiplex PCR; TCRdb stores just in-frame clones and leaves some out. Here the sample spans about 75,000 clones, 85% being singletons. Sequencing was carried out using PBMCs. Every receptor here comes from a man aged 25-45 years in good health and CMV-seronegative.

This chain's CDR3 is CASRSGGVNTEAFF. CDR3 bases: TGTGCCAGCAGGTCAGGGGGTGTGAACACTGAAGCTTTCTTT. V gene TRBV7-3 combines with J gene TRBJ1-1, with 7 bases aligning to TRBD1. The CDR3 is 14 residues long. Looked up from germline, CDR1 is SGHTA and CDR2 is FQGTGA. With V trimmed by 6 bases and J by 0 bases, 4 bases remained unmatched.

The chain links TRBV7-9 to TRBJ2-1; D is unclear. The ends were cut back, 1 base at V and 5 bases at J, with 3 bases in the middle. The CDR3 totals 12 residues. Germline CDR1 is SEHNR and CDR2 is FQNEAQ (reference sequence). The CDR3 sequence: CASSLGDNEQFF. DNA for the CDR3: TGTGCCAGCAGCTTAGGAGACAATGAGCAGTTCTTC.

The chain links TRBV14 to TRBJ2-2, with TRBD1 identical over 10 bases. The germline V gene encodes CDR1 SGHDN and CDR2 FVKESK. This CDR3 spans 16 amino acids. J gave up 5 bases and V 4 bases, and 7 bases lay outside the gene matches. CDR3 DNA: TGTGCCAGCAGCCCCTACGGGACAGGGGAAACCGGGGAGCTGTTTTTT. Amino acid sequence: CASSPYGTGETGELFF.

This clone was seen a handful of times. This sequence joins TRBV28 and TRBJ1-6, with D possibly matching TRBD1 (6 bases). From germline, CDR1 is MDHEN and CDR2 SYDVKM. V was pared by 5 bases and J by 10 bases, with 15 bases between. This CDR3 region has 14 residues. CDR3 sequence reads: CASSKGVPTSPLHF. For the CDR3, the DNA is TGTGCCAGCAGTAAGGGGGTACCCACCTCACCCCTCCACTTT.

This clone was seen more than once but under ten times. The chain links TRBV19 to TRBJ2-7; D may be TRBD1 (5 bases). The CDR3 has 15 amino acids. CDR1 is LNHDA and CDR2 is SQIVND in the germline V gene (reference sequence). V dropped 2 bases and J dropped 4 bases, with 15 bases sitting between them. CDR3 bases: TGTGCCAGTAGTATAACGGGCGCAGGGTTGTACGAGCAGTACGTC. It encodes CASSITGAGLYEQYV.

This clone showed up just a few times. The V and J genes are TRBV5-1 and TRBJ1-2; D is undetermined. CDR1 SGHRS and CDR2 YFSETQ come from the germline V gene. Trimming left V 0 bases short and J 3 bases short, with 12 bases between. There are 15 residues in the CDR3. The CDR3 nucleotides read TGCGCCAGCAGCTTGGATTCGCAGGCTCACTATGGCTACACCTTC. It is translated as CASSLDSQAHYGYTF.

This chain links TRBV18 with TRBJ1-1, with D perhaps matching TRBD1 (5 bases). V was trimmed by 1 base and J by 4 bases, leaving 16 bases between them. Germline V gene lookup returns CDR1 KGHSH and CDR2 LQKENI. This CDR3 has 16 amino acids. CDR3: CASSPQGTRGSTEAFF. The DNA for the CDR3 is TGTGCCAGCTCACCACAAGGCACCCGGGGGAGCACTGAAGCTTTCTTT.

The CDR3 sequence: CAWSGRGQGGTGELFF. The CDR3 DNA is TGTGCCTGGAGTGGGAGAGGGCAGGGGGGCACCGGGGAGCTGTTTTTT. The rearrangement links TRBV30 to TRBJ2-2; the D gene is possibly TRBD1 (7 bases). V was pared by 1 base and J by 4 bases, with 16 bases between. CDR3 length: 16 residues. In germline, CDR1 is GTSNPN, CDR2 SVGIG (reference sequence).

Ten or more counts support this clone. This chain joins TRBV27 and TRBJ1-1; D may be TRBD1 (5 bases). Germline loops: CDR1 MNHEY, CDR2 SMNVEV (reference sequence). The ends were cut back, 6 bases at V and 0 bases at J, with 17 bases in the middle. This CDR3 region has 16 residues. In DNA, the CDR3 is TGTGCCAGCAGGCAGAAAGGACACGGAATGAACACTGAAGCTTTCTTT. The encoded protein is CASRQKGHGMNTEAFF.

The rearrangement uses TRBV6-5 and TRBJ2-3, with D tentatively TRBD2 (6 bases). The V gene's germline CDR1 is MNHEY and CDR2 SVGAGI. Trimming took 6 bases from V and 2 from J, leaving 15 bases between them. The CDR3 loop spans 15 amino acids. For the CDR3, the DNA is TGTGCCAGCAGGGATATAGCGGCTAACACAGATACGCAGTATTTT. Translation gives CASRDIAANTDTQYF.

The rearrangement links TRBV6-6 to TRBJ1-5; 8 positions match TRBD1. The germline CDR1 and CDR2 sequences are MNHNY and SVGAGI (reference sequence). This CDR3 contains 12 residues. V was pared by 5 bases and J by 10 bases, with 4 bases of the junction left unmatched. This chain's CDR3 is CASSGGTGPQHF. CDR3 nucleotides: TGTGCCAGCAGTGGAGGGACAGGCCCCCAGCATTTT.